The 22 T cell receptor beta chains below all came from one sample that was sequenced in a study of cytomegalovirus exposure and HLA in healthy donors. Primers for the PCR totalled 60 Vbeta and 13 Jbeta. The assay was immunoSEQ multiplex PCR, and TCRdb's table has in-frame clones only and misses some. The data contain about 160,000 clones, roughly 81% of them singletons. Sequenced material: PBMCs. These receptors came from a woman in her fifties or sixties in good health and CMV-seronegative.

This chain connects TRBV28 to TRBJ1-2; no firm D call. From germline, CDR1 is MDHEN and CDR2 SYDVKM. Between the trimmed V and J ends, which lost 6 bases and 1 base, there was a span of 12 bases. The CDR3 loop spans 14 amino acids. The CDR3 spells CASSLGSINYGYTF. CDR3 bases: TGTGCCAGCAGCCTCGGTTCAATTAACTATGGCTACACCTTC.

J is TRBJ2-5 and V is TRBV28, with 9 bases that match TRBD1. Germline-derived CDR1 and CDR2 are MDHEN and SYDVKM. The CDR3 has 11 residues. V shed 5 bases, J shed 13 bases, and the junction held 5 bases outside the gene matches. The CDR3 coding sequence is TGTGCCAGCAGTCCTGGGACAGGGCCGTACTTC. This codes for CASSPGTGPYF.

This clone was detected once. The chain is built from TRBV6-5 and TRBJ1-5; 7 bases are shared with TRBD1. This CDR3 region has 13 residues. V lost 2 bases to trimming and J lost 6 bases; unmatched junction nucleotides: 1. CDR1 is MNHEY, CDR2 SVGAGI, per germline. The CDR3 nucleotides read TGTGCCAGCAGTTACCAGGGGGGTCAGCCCCAGCATTTT. It specifies CASSYQGGQPQHF.

The rearrangement joins TRBV7-2 to TRBJ1-1; D is uncertain. Germline V gives CDR1 SGHTA, CDR2 FQGNSA. This CDR3 has 13 residues. Trimming removed 5 bases at V and 0 bases at J, with 7 bases between. CDR3 amino acids: CASSQDMNTEAFF. The CDR3 DNA sequence: TGTGCCAGCAGCCAGGATATGAACACTGAAGCTTTCTTT.

Turning to this clone: The sample holds other DNA sequences that translate to the same CDR3. The chain recombines TRBV7-2 with TRBJ2-6, with D perhaps TRBD2 (5 bases). Germline assignment: CDR1 SGHTA and CDR2 FQGNSA. The CDR3 is 15 amino acids. V lost 4 bases, J lost 1 base, and 8 bases lay in between. CDR3 loop: CASSSTGSGANVLTF. CDR3 nucleotides: TGTGCCAGCAGCTCTACGGGGTCTGGGGCCAACGTCCTGACTTTC.

The chain recombines TRBV28 with TRBJ2-5; TRBD1 might be the D (5 bases). The DNA end lines up better with TRBJ2-7; the J call may be wrong. The germline CDR1 and CDR2 sequences are MDHEN and SYDVKM. The CDR3 contains 13 residues. For the CDR3, the DNA is TGTGCCAGCATCCAGGACACGCGCGGCGAGCAGTACTTC. Protein: CASIQDTRGEQYF.

The CDR3 is CASRHGRVETQYF. The CDR3 DNA sequence: TGTGCCAGCAGACACGGGAGGGTTGAGACCCAGTACTTC. The chain has TRBV5-6 and TRBJ2-5; 8 bases line up with TRBD2. Germline CDR1 and CDR2: SGHDT and YYEEEE. This CDR3 has 13 residues. The V gene end was trimmed by 5 bases and the J gene end by 5 bases; junction bases not matched to a gene: 5.

The chain couples TRBV11-3 to TRBJ2-3; D call uncertain. CDR1 is SGHNT, CDR2 YENEEA, per germline. This CDR3 is 13 amino acids long. Trimming stripped 1 base from V and 4 bases from J, with 6 bases between. Here the CDR3 DNA reads TGTGCCAGCAGCTTAGGGTTAGCAGATACGCAGTATTTT. Translation gives CASSLGLADTQYF.

The V and J genes are TRBV6-1 and TRBJ1-1; D is undetermined. CDR1 MNHNS and CDR2 SASEGT come from the germline V gene. The V end lost 4 bases, the J end lost 1 base, and 7 bases lay between the germline ends. The CDR3 runs 13 residues. CDR3 in DNA: TGTGCCAGCAGTGGGACTCCGAACACTGAAGCTTTCTTT. Encoded protein: CASSGTPNTEAFF.

The chain's CDR3 is CASSVGTSGQETQYF. The DNA of the CDR3 is TGTGCCAGCAGCGTAGGGACTAGCGGCCAAGAGACCCAGTACTTC. This chain links TRBV7-8 with TRBJ2-5; 11 bases line up with TRBD2. The germline V gene encodes CDR1 SGHVS and CDR2 FQNEAQ. The CDR3 runs 15 residues. V trimming: 5 bases; J trimming: 1 base; junction bases outside the gene matches: 3.

This clone was observed once. Relative to the germline gene, one junction end is altered; a read error may explain this. The chain is built from TRBV7-9 and TRBJ1-1; TRBD1 matches at 7 bases. This CDR3 is 15 amino acids long. Germline CDR1 is SEHNR and CDR2 is FQNEAQ (reference sequence). This chain's CDR3 is CSSSLLGQGEKEAFF. The CDR3, as DNA: TGTTCCAGCAGCCTCCTCGGGCAGGGGGAGAAGGAAGCTTTCTTT.

This sequence joins TRBV12-5 and TRBJ2-1; TRBD2 agrees at 13 bases. The junction had 12 bases not matched to a gene; V was cut back by 1 base and J by 0 bases. The CDR3 is 21 residues long. Germline values: CDR1 LGHNT, CDR2 FRNRAP. The CDR3 coding sequence is TGTGCTAGTGGTTTGGCTCTTCTGACTAGCGGGGGGCCCACCTCCTACAATGAGCAGTTCTTC. This encodes CASGLALLTSGGPTSYNEQFF.

The rearrangement uses TRBV5-1 and TRBJ2-1; 9 bases match TRBD1. Germline lookup yields CDR1 SGHRS and CDR2 YFSETQ. V gave up 4 bases and J gave up 3 bases; unmatched junction bases: 8. This CDR3 has 16 residues. In DNA, the CDR3 is TGCGCCAGCAGCGACACCGGGACAGGGCTCTACAATGAGCAGTTCTTC. Amino acid sequence: CASSDTGTGLYNEQFF.

CDR3 residues: CASSPTPIDGGYTF. CDR3 DNA: TGTGCCAGCTCACCGACACCAATCGATGGGGGCTACACCTTC. This sequence joins TRBV18 and TRBJ1-2; no reliable D call. Germline values: CDR1 KGHSH, CDR2 LQKENI. Trimming removed 3 bases at V and 8 bases at J, with 16 bases between. The CDR3 runs to 14 residues.

This clone was picked up a small number of times. The genes are TRBV7-9 and TRBJ1-1; D gene ambiguous. Trimming took off 5 bases at V and 6 bases at J, with 13 bases between the two ends. Germline V gene data show CDR1 as SEHNR and CDR2 as FQNEAQ (reference sequence). The CDR3 runs 13 residues. The CDR3 loop reads CASSPPGSAEAFF. Written as DNA, the CDR3 is TGTGCCAGCAGCCCCCCCGGGAGTGCTGAAGCTTTCTTT.

Notes on this clone: A read error may produce the germline difference seen at one junction end. This rearrangement joins TRBV7-9 to TRBJ1-1, with a possible D match to TRBD1 (6 bases). Looked up from germline, CDR1 is SEHNR and CDR2 is FQNEAQ (reference sequence). This CDR3 contains 12 residues. The CDR3 region has the DNA TGTTCCAGCAGTTCGGACAGACATGAAGCTTTCTTT. The encoded protein is CSSSSDRHEAFF.

The chain is built from TRBV18 and TRBJ2-5; 8 positions agree with TRBD1. Germline V CDR1 and CDR2: KGHSH, LQKENI. V trimming: 0 bases; J trimming: 2 bases; junction bases outside the gene matches: 5. This CDR3 has 16 residues. The DNA of the CDR3 is TGTGCCAGCTCACCACCGGGACAGGCGAGTCAAGAGACCCAGTACTTC. It codes for CASSPPGQASQETQYF.

The rearrangement links TRBV10-3 to TRBJ2-7; D is perhaps TRBD2 (6 bases). The V gene lost 8 bases and the J gene lost 3 bases, with 17 bases spanning the gap. From germline, CDR1 is ENHRY and CDR2 SYGVKD. CDR3 length: 14 amino acids. CDR3 amino acids: CAIGTEVGGYEQYF. CDR3 DNA sequence: TGTGCCATCGGGACCGAGGTCGGGGGCTACGAGCAGTACTTC.

CDR3 nucleotides: TGTGCCAGCAGCCGCCTAGCGGGGGGCTACAATGAGCAGTTCTTC. It is translated as CASSRLAGGYNEQFF. V and J are TRBV4-2 and TRBJ2-1, with 11 nucleotides matching TRBD2. The CDR3 length is 15 residues. With V trimmed by 4 bases and J by 3 bases, 2 bases remained unmatched. Germline lookup yields CDR1 LGHNA and CDR2 YNFKEQ.

On this clone itself: Sequence at one end of the junction differs from germline and may be a read error. The chain employs TRBV2 and TRBJ2-7, with D perhaps matching TRBD1 (6 bases). Germline V CDR1 and CDR2: SNHLY, FYNNEI. This CDR3 comprises 11 residues. The CDR3 sequence is CASLQGNEHYF. CDR3 DNA: TGTGCCAGCCTTCAGGGGAACGAGCATTACTTC.

The chain recombines TRBV6-6 with TRBJ1-2; 7 nucleotides line up with TRBD1. The ends lost 9 bases at V and 3 bases at J; junction bases unmatched: 7. This CDR3 region has 13 residues. Germline V gene sequence: CDR1 MNHNY, CDR2 SVGAGI (reference sequence). The CDR3 spells CASKSGTDYGYTF. The CDR3 DNA reads as TGTGCCAGTAAGAGTGGGACAGACTATGGCTACACCTTC.

V and J are TRBV11-3 and TRBJ1-6, with a weak D call TRBD1 (6 bases). V lost 2 bases to trimming and J lost 7 bases, with 9 bases between them. Germline CDR1 and CDR2: SGHNT and YENEEA. The CDR3 is 14 amino acids. The CDR3 coding sequence is TGTGCCAGCAGCTTACAGGGGTCAAATTCACCCCTCCACTTT. Translated, it gives CASSLQGSNSPLHF.